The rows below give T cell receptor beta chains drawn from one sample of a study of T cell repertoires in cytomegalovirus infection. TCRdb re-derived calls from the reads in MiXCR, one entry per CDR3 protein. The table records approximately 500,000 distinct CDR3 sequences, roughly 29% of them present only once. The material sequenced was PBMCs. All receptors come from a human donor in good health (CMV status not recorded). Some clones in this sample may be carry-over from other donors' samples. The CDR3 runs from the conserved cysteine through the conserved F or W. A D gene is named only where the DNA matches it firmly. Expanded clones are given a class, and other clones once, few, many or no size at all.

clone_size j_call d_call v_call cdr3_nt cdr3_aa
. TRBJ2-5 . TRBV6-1 TGTGCCAGCACCCCCTGGGGAATCCAAGAGACCCAGTACTTC CASTPWGIQETQYF
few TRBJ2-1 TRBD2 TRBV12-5 TGTGCTAGTGGTTCTCCTACTAGCGGGAGGGCCAGTGAGCAGTTCTTC CASGSPTSGRASEQFF
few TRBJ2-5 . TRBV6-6 TGTGCCAGCAGTTACCCATTATTAACGGGGGAAGGGACCCAGTACTTC CASSYPLLTGEGTQYF
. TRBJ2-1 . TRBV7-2 TGTGCCAGCAGTGTGAGGGCCGGGAATGAGCAGTTCTTC CASSVRAGNEQFF
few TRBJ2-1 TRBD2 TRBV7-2 TGTGCCAGCAGCTTTCGCAGCGGGAATAATGAGCAGTTCTTC CASSFRSGNNEQFF
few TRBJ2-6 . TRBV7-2 TGTGCCAGCAGACCCCGAGCCTACTCTGGGGCCAACGTCCTGACTTTC CASRPRAYSGANVLTF
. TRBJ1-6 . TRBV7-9 TGTGCCAGCAGCAGTAGTCAGGGGAATTCACCCCTCCACTTT CASSSSQGNSPLHF
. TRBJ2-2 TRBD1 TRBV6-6 TGTGCCAGCAGTTACGACAGGGGGGACACCGGGGAGCTGTTTTTT CASSYDRGDTGELFF
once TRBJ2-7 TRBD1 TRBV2 TGTGCCAGCGTTAGGACAGGGAGCTCCTACGAGCAGTACTTC CASVRTGSSYEQYF
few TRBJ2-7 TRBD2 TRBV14 TGTGCCAGCAGCCAAGAGGGACTAGCGGGGACCTACGAGCAGTACTTC CASSQEGLAGTYEQYF
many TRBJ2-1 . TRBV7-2 TGTGCCAGCAGCTTAGACCCTAGCTACCACAATGAGCAGTTCTTC CASSLDPSYHNEQFF
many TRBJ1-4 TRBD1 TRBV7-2 TGTGCCAGCAGCCCTCGGACAGGTCTTGAAAAACTGTTTTTT CASSPRTGLEKLFF
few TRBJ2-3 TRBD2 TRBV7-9 TGTGCCAGCAGCCTAAGGGGACTAGCGGGTGACAGGAACGTGGGTACGCAGTATTTT CASSLRGLAGDRNVGTQYF
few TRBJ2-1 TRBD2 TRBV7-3 TGTGCCAGCAGCTTAACGGTAGCGGGAGCCTACAATGAGCAGTTCTTC CASSLTVAGAYNEQFF
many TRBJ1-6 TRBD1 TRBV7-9 TGTGCCAGCAGGGGACAGGGCTATAATTCACCCCTCCACTTT CASRGQGYNSPLHF
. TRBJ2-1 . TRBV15 TGTGCCACCAGCAGAGGAGAGGCGGGGACGTTCTTC CATSRGEAGTFF
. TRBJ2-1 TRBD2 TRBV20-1 TGCAGTGCTAGAAGGCGGGAGGACCCTAATGTGCACAATGAGCAGTTCTTC CSARRREDPNVHNEQFF
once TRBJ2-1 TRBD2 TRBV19 TGTGACAGTAACTTATTAGCGGGAGGGCCCAGCTCCTACAATGAGCAGTTCTTC CDSNLLAGGPSSYNEQFF
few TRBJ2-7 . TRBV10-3 TGTGCCTACCGGGACACCACCTACGAGCAGTACTTC CAYRDTTYEQYF
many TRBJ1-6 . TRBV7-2 TGTGCCAGCAGCTTAGACGTTTTTTGGTCACCCCTCCACTTT CASSLDVFWSPLHF
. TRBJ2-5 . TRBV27 TGTGCCAGCAGCGAACACCCAGGGGAGACCCAGTACTTC CASSEHPGETQYF
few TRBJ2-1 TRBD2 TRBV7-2 TGTGCCAGCAGCTTAAGGCTAGCGGATAACAATGAGCAGTTCTTC CASSLRLADNNEQFF
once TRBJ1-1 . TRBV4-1 TGCGCCAGCGGCCAATCGACAGGTCTGAACACTGAAGCTTTCTTT CASGQSTGLNTEAFF
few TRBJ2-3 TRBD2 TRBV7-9 TGTGCCAGCAGCCGGGAGGCGGATGATACGCAGTATTTT CASSREADDTQYF
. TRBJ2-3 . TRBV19 TGTGCCAGTATCCCGCCGTCGGCCGATACGCAGTATTTT CASIPPSADTQYF
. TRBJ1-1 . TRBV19 TGTGCCAGTAGTATAAACGGCAACACTGAAGCTTTCTTT CASSINGNTEAFF
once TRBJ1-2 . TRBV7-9 TGTGCAACGGACGGTGCCAGGTTAAACTATGGCTACACCTTC CATDGARLNYGYTF
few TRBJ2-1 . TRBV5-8 TGTGCCAGCAGCTCCCAGACAGTTGCCTACAATGAGCAGTTCTTC CASSSQTVAYNEQFF
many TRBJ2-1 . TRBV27 TGTGCCAGCAGTAAGGGACTCTACAATGAGCAGTTCTTC CASSKGLYNEQFF
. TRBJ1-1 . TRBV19 TGTGCCAGTAGTATCGCATGGGGTGGGACTGAAGCTTTCTTT CASSIAWGGTEAFF
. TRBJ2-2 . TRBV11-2 TGTGCCAGCAGCTTAGCTCGCGGACCGAACACCGGGGAGCTGTTTTTT CASSLARGPNTGELFF
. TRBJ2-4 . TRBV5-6 TGTGCCAGCAGCTTTAAATCCGTAGCCAAAAACATTCAGTACTTC CASSFKSVAKNIQYF
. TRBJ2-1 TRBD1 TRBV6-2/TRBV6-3 TGTGCCAGCAGTGTAGAGCGACAGGGCTCCTACAATGAGCAGTTCTTC CASSVERQGSYNEQFF
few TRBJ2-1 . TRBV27 TGTGCCAGCAGTTTATCGAGGAGGAGCCGGAATGAGCAGTTCTTC CASSLSRRSRNEQFF